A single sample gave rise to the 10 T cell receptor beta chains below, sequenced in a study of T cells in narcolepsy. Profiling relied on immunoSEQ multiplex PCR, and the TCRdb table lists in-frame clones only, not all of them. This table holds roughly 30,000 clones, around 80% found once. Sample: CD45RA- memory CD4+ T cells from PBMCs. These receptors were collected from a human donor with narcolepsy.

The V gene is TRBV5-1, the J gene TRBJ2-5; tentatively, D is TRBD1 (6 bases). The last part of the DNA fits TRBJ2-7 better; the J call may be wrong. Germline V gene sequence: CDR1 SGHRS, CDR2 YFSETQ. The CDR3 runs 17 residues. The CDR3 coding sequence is TGCGCCAGCAGCTTGGAGTTCCCCCGGGACAAGTCCTACGAGCAGTACTTC. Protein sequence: CASSLEFPRDKSYEQYF.

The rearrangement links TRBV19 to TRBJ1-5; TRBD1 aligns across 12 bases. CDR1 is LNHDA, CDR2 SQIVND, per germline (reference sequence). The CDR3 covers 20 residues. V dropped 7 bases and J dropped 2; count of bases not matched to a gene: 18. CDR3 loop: CASNPLLEGTGGRGNQPQHF. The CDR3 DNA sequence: TGTGCCAGTAACCCCCTCCTGGAAGGGACAGGGGGCAGGGGCAATCAGCCCCAGCATTTT. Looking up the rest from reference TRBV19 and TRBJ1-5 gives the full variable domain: DGGITQSPKYLFRKEGQNVTLSCEQNLNHDAMYWYRQDPGQGLRLIYYSQIVNDFQKGDIAEGYSVSREKKESFPLTVTSAQKNPTAFYLCASNPLLEGTGGRGNQPQHFGDGTRLSIL.

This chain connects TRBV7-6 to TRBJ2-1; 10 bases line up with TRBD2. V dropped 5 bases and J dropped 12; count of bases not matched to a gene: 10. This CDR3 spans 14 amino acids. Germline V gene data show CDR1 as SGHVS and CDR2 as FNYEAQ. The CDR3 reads CASSIDPTSGTQFF. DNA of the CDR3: TGTGCCAGCAGCATAGACCCTACTAGCGGGACGCAGTTCTTC.

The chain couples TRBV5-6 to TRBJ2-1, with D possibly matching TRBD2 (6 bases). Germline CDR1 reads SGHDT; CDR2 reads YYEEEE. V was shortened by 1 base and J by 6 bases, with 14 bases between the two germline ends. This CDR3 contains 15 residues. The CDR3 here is CASSLMTGARNEQFF. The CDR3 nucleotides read TGTGCCAGCAGCTTGATGACGGGAGCCCGCAATGAGCAGTTCTTC.

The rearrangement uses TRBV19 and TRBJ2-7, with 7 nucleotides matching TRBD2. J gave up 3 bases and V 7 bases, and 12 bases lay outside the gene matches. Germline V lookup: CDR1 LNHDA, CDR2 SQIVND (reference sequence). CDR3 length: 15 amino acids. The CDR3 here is CASTGSEAGDYEQYF. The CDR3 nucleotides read TGTGCCAGTACTGGTAGTGAGGCGGGGGACTACGAGCAGTACTTC. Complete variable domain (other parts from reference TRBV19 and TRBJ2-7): DGGITQSPKYLFRKEGQNVTLSCEQNLNHDAMYWYRQDPGQGLRLIYYSQIVNDFQKGDIAEGYSVSREKKESFPLTVTSAQKNPTAFYLCASTGSEAGDYEQYFGPGTRLTVT.

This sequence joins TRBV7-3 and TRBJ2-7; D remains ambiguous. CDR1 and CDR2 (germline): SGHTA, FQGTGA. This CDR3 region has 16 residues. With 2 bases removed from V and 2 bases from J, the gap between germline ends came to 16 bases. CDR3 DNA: TGTGCCAGCAGCTTATCTTCAAGGTATTCGACCTACGAGCAGTACTTC. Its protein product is CASSLSSRYSTYEQYF.

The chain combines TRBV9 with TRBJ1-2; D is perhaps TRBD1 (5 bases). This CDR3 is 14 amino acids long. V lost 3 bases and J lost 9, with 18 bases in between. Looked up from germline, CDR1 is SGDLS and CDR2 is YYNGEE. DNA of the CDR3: TGTGCCAGCAGCGCTGGCGTCAGGGACCCGAGCTACACCTTC. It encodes CASSAGVRDPSYTF. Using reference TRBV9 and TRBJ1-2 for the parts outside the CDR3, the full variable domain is DSGVTQTPKHLITATGQRVTLRCSPRSGDLSVYWYQQSLDQGLQFLIQYYNGEERAKGNILERFSAQQFPDLHSELNLSSLELGDSALYFCASSAGVRDPSYTFGSGTRLTVV.

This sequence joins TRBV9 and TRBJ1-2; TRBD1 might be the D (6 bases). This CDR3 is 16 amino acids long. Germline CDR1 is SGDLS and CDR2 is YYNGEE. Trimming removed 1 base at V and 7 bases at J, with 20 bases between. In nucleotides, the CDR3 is TGTGCCAGCAGCGTACAAACCACAGGGAGGGCTGGTGGCTACACCTTC. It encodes CASSVQTTGRAGGYTF.

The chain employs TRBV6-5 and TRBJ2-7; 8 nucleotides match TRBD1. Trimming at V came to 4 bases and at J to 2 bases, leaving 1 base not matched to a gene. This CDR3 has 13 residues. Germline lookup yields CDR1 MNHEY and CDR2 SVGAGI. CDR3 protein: CASSLDRAYEQYF. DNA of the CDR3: TGTGCCAGCAGTTTGGACAGGGCCTACGAGCAGTACTTC.

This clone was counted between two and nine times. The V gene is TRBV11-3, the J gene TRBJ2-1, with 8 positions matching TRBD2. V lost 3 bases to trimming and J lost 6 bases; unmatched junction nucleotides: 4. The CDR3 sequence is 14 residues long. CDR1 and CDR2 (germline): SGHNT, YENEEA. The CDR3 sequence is CASSFVGTSNEQFF. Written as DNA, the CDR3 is TGTGCCAGCAGCTTTGTTGGGACTAGCAATGAGCAGTTCTTC.